This TCR beta chain was obtained from a study of T-cell reconstitution after alpha-beta-depleted transplantation in children. Note on this clonotype: Antigen: not known.

Unique molecular identifiers featured in how the TCRbeta library was prepared. TCRdb reanalysed the PCR reads using MiXCR and keeps one entry per CDR3 protein. This sample has fewer than 1 million distinct CDR3 sequences, with approximately 15% found just once. The study's findings and limits: Expanded graft clones, several hundred of them, were reportedly the source of alpha-beta T cells about two months after transplant. T-cell numbers and diversity one year post-transplant derived largely from freshly generated T cells.

The length of the CDR3 is 17 residues. Germline CDR1 SGHRS, CDR2 YFSETQ. The V and J ends lost 4 bases and 1 base, in that order; junction bases with no gene match: 12. Sequences were derived from PBMCs, mostly from graft donor cells, sampled 360 days after TCRalphabeta/CD19-depleted stem cell transplant. The rearrangement links TRBV5-1 to TRBJ1-1, with 8 bases identical to TRBD1. The receptor was isolated from a male patient younger than 18 who had a stem cell transplant for acute lymphoblastic leukemia, so the T cells may come from the graft donor. CDR3 bases: TGCGCCAGCAGCGCTGTATTCAGGGGGCGGGAGAACACTGAAGCTTTCTTT. Translated, it gives CASSAVFRGRENTEAFF.